This T cell receptor (beta chain) is drawn from a study of T cell responses to AZD1222 COVID-19 vaccine. This table comes from immunoSEQ multiplex PCR, and its TCRdb copy is limited to in-frame clones, with some not included. Of more than 120,000 clones in the sample, 85% to 95% were seen once. The study, taken as a whole, reports: The study reported that nearly half of spike-specific TCRs target unmutated variant regions. Baseline seropositivity occurred in only a handful of AZD1222 recipients. Females made up more of the donors, who were largely white British, and clonal diversity may have come out too low.

As regards this clone: Its antigen remains unidentified.

The clonotype comes from an adult in good health. Material: peripheral blood, obtained on day 0 of AZD1222 vaccination.

The DNA of the CDR3 is TGTGCCAGCAGCTTACTTCAGGGATTAAAACTGTTTTTT. Amino acids: CASSLLQGLKLFF. V gene TRBV7-8 combines with J gene TRBJ1-4; perhaps TRBD1 as D (5 bases). V lost 2 bases, J lost 10 bases, and 11 bases lay in between. The germline gives CDR1 SGHVS, CDR2 FQNEAQ. CDR3 length: 13 amino acids.